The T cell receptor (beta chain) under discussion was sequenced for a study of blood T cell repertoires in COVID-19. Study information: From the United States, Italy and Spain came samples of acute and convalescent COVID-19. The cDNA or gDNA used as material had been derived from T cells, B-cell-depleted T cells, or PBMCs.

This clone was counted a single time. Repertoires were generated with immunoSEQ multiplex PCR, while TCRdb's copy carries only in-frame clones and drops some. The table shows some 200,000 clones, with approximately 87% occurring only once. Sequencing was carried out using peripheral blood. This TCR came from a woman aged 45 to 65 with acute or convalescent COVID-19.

The CDR3 reads CASSQGGGRGPWGEQYF. The DNA for the CDR3 is TGTGCCAGCAGCCAAGGGGGCGGGAGGGGGCCGTGGGGCGAGCAGTACTTC. The V call is TRBV3-1 (or the pseudogene TRBV3-2), the J call TRBJ2-7; TRBD2 matches at 9 bases. The CDR3 totals 17 residues. Trimming took 1 base from V and 6 from J; bases not matched to a gene: 13. The germline V gene encodes CDR1 LGHDT and CDR2 YNNKEL (reference sequence).